This T cell receptor (beta chain) is from a study of T-cell reconstitution after alpha-beta-depleted transplantation in children. Whole-study findings and limits: By one year post-transplant, T-cell counts and diversity largely arose from T cells that were newly produced. From surviving recipient T cells and thymic progenitors came the high day-60 TCRbeta diversity observed in some patients. Reportedly, only several hundred clones from non-depleted graft cells drove alpha-beta T-cell counts at about two months.

This clonotype was detected a few times. Its specificity is not known. CDR1 DFQATT and CDR2 SNEGSKA come from the germline V gene (reference sequence). The CDR3 spans 14 residues. The ends lost 4 bases at V and 3 bases at J; junction bases unmatched: 4. A TCRbeta library incorporating unique molecular identifiers was prepared. TCRdb fed the PCR reads into MiXCR, producing one record per CDR3 protein. The data contain around 580,000 distinct CDR3 sequences, roughly a quarter of them singletons. The clonotype comes from a boy in the first two years of life with Wiskott-Aldrich syndrome, due to receive a stem cell transplant. The sequencing used PBMCs, collected before TCRalphabeta/CD19-depleted stem cell transplant. The chain joins TRBV20-1 to TRBJ2-3; 10 bases are shared with TRBD1. The CDR3 DNA is TGCAGTGCTACAGGGACAGGGGCGACAGATACGCAGTATTTT. Translation: CSATGTGATDTQYF.